A single sample gave rise to the 18 T cell receptor beta chains below, sequenced in a study of blood T cell repertoires in COVID-19. TCRdb's copy holds only in-frame clones and misses some; the assay was immunoSEQ multiplex PCR. The table shows under 200,000 clones, with 75% to 90% occurring only once. The sequencing sample was made of PBMCs or T cells enriched from blood (not recorded which). These receptors were obtained from a woman aged 55-70 years who had recovered from COVID-19.

This rearrangement joins TRBV18 to TRBJ1-2; 10 bases align to TRBD1. Germline assignment: CDR1 KGHSH and CDR2 LQKENI. This CDR3 comprises 16 residues. J lost 4 bases, V lost 3 bases, and 8 bases had no gene match. CDR3 in DNA: TGTGCCAGCTCACCTGGACCGACAGGGGGCTTCTATGGCTACACCTTC. Translated, it gives CASSPGPTGGFYGYTF.

V gene TRBV7-2 combines with J gene TRBJ2-3; TRBD2 aligns across 13 bases. Germline CDR1 reads SGHTA; CDR2 reads FQGNSA. V trimming: 5 bases; J trimming: 1 base; junction bases outside the gene matches: 6. This CDR3 is 17 amino acids long. CDR3 in amino acids: CASSPGLAGPRTDTQYF. The CDR3 DNA reads as TGTGCCAGCAGCCCGGGACTAGCGGGGCCTCGCACAGATACGCAGTATTTT.

J is TRBJ2-1 and V is TRBV11-3; TRBD1 is a possible D gene (6 bases). Trimming removed 1 base from V and 10 bases from J, with 17 bases in between. The CDR3 covers 15 residues. The germline V gene encodes CDR1 SGHNT and CDR2 YENEEA. CDR3 coding DNA: TGTGCCAGCAGCTTAGTGACAGGACCCTTAATGGAGCAGTTCTTC. Translating gives CASSLVTGPLMEQFF. The whole variable domain, filled in from reference TRBV11-3 and TRBJ2-1, reads EAGVVQSPRYKIIEKKQPVAFWCNPISGHNTLYWYLQNLGQGPELLIRYENEEAVDDSQLPKDRFSAERLKGVDSTLKIQPAELGDSAVYLCASSLVTGPLMEQFFGPGTRLTVL.

The CDR3 sequence: CASSDAGTELNEQFF. CDR3 DNA: TGTGCCAGCAGTGACGCCGGGACAGAGCTAAATGAGCAGTTCTTC. The chain is built from TRBV6-4 and TRBJ2-1; 7 nucleotides line up with TRBD1. J gave up 7 bases and V 2 bases, and 8 bases lay outside the gene matches. CDR1 and CDR2 (germline): MRHNA, SNTAGT. The CDR3 consists of 15 residues.

This clone was seen only once. The chain joins TRBV27 to TRBJ1-4, with 9 bases aligning to TRBD1. This CDR3 contains 16 residues. V was pared by 5 bases and J by 6 bases, with 10 bases of the junction left unmatched. Germline V gene lookup returns CDR1 MNHEY and CDR2 SMNVEV (reference sequence). The CDR3 DNA reads as TGTGCCAGCAGTGCCGGACAGGGGAGGGAATATGAAAAACTGTTTTTT. Translated, it gives CASSAGQGREYEKLFF.

This chain joins TRBV5-6 and TRBJ2-3; perhaps TRBD2 as D (6 bases). V was trimmed by 4 bases and J by 6 bases, leaving 9 bases between them. The CDR3 is 12 residues long. Per the germline V gene, CDR1 is SGHDT and CDR2 is YYEEEE. This CDR3 is CASSPGGDTQYF. The CDR3 nucleotides are TGTGCCAGCAGCCCTGGGGGGGATACGCAGTATTTT.

V is TRBV24-1 and J is TRBJ2-1, with 10 bases matching TRBD1. J gave up 5 bases and V 4 bases, and 4 bases lay outside the gene matches. In germline, CDR1 is KGHDR, CDR2 SFDVKD. This CDR3 is built from 15 residues. The CDR3 DNA reads as TGTGCCACCAGTGACCCCGGGACAGGGGACAATGAGCAGTTCTTC. Translated: CATSDPGTGDNEQFF.

The table lists this clone with a count of one. The chain uses TRBV14 and TRBJ2-1, with D perhaps matching TRBD2 (5 bases). There are 15 residues in the CDR3. Germline assignment: CDR1 SGHDN and CDR2 FVKESK. V lost 4 bases, J lost 8 bases, and 18 bases lay in between. The CDR3 coding sequence is TGTGCCAGCAGCCCCTGGGAACTAGTTGGCGATGAGCAGTTCTTC. Translating gives CASSPWELVGDEQFF.

The CDR3 bases are TGTGCCAGCAGCTTAGGCCGACTAGCGGGGGGAGGCTACGAGCAGTACTTC. Translated, it gives CASSLGRLAGGGYEQYF. J is TRBJ2-7 and V is TRBV13; 13 bases match TRBD2. With 0 bases clipped from V and 3 bases from J, the junction kept 5 bases outside the gene matches. The CDR3 has 17 amino acids. Germline V gene sequence: CDR1 PRHDT, CDR2 FYEKMQ (reference sequence).

This clone was recorded at least ten times. J is TRBJ2-3 and V is TRBV7-2; TRBD2 aligns across 8 bases. The germline V gene encodes CDR1 SGHTA and CDR2 FQGNSA. J lost 2 bases, V lost 4 bases, and 5 bases had no gene match. This CDR3 is 15 amino acids long. The CDR3 region has the DNA TGTGCCAGCAGCTATAGAGCGGGGGACACAGATACGCAGTATTTT. Its translation: CASSYRAGDTDTQYF.

V usage is TRBV27 and J usage is TRBJ1-5; TRBD1 matches 10 bases. J lost 4 bases, V lost 6 bases, and 6 bases had no gene match. Germline CDR1 reads MNHEY; CDR2 reads SMNVEV (reference sequence). The CDR3 is 15 amino acids. The CDR3 region has the DNA TGTGCCAGCAGACGACAGGGGGCTGTAAATCAGCCCCAGCATTTT. Translated: CASRRQGAVNQPQHF.

V is TRBV10-3 and J is TRBJ1-1, with D perhaps TRBD1 (6 bases). Trimming took off 3 bases at V and 3 bases at J, with 11 bases between the two ends. Germline V CDR1 and CDR2: ENHRY, SYGVKD. This CDR3 is built from 14 residues. CDR3 sequence: CAISDRGGDTEAFF. The CDR3 DNA sequence: TGTGCCATCAGTGATCGAGGGGGAGACACTGAAGCTTTCTTT.

This sequence joins TRBV4-1 and TRBJ2-5, with 10 bases that match TRBD1. CDR1 is MGHRA and CDR2 is YSYEKL in the germline V gene. The CDR3 covers 16 residues. V dropped 7 bases and J dropped 3; count of bases not matched to a gene: 11. The CDR3: CASTHIAGTGEETQYF. CDR3 nucleotide sequence: TGCGCCAGCACCCACATCGCCGGGACAGGGGAAGAGACCCAGTACTTC.

This clone was recorded once. The rearrangement links TRBV16 to TRBJ1-1; 9 bases fit TRBD1. Trimming cost V 2 bases and J 3 bases; bases outside gene matches: 7. CDR1 is KGHSY, CDR2 FQNENV, per germline. The CDR3 contains 16 residues. The DNA of the CDR3 is TGTGCCAGCAGCCAAAACTTGGACAGGGGCCACACTGAAGCTTTCTTT. It translates to CASSQNLDRGHTEAFF.

The chain combines TRBV5-6 with TRBJ2-7, with 8 bases fitting TRBD2. The V gene end was trimmed by 0 bases and the J gene end by 1 base; junction bases not matched to a gene: 12. The CDR3 loop spans 18 amino acids. CDR1 and CDR2 (germline): SGHDT, YYEEEE. The CDR3: CASSLDLTAGGISYEQYF. The CDR3 nucleotides are TGTGCCAGCAGCTTGGACTTAACGGCGGGGGGAATTTCCTACGAGCAGTACTTC.

In nucleotides, the CDR3 is TGTGCCAGCAGGGGGACAGCTGAAGCTTTCTTT. This codes for CASRGTAEAFF. V gene TRBV12-3 or TRBV12-4 combines with J gene TRBJ1-1; 7 positions agree with TRBD1. After removal of 6 bases from V and 6 bases from J, the junction contained 1 base not matched to a gene. The length of the CDR3 is 11 residues.

The chain links TRBV5-8 to TRBJ1-2, with no clear D. The germline V and J ends were trimmed by 0 bases and 1 base, with 13 bases remaining between them. The CDR3 runs to 16 residues. Germline V lookup: CDR1 SGHTS, CDR2 YDEGEE. The CDR3 DNA is TGTGCCAGCAGCTTGGAACGGCAGGAAGTTAACTATGGCTACACCTTC. This sequence encodes CASSLERQEVNYGYTF.

This clone was seen a handful of times. The V and J genes are TRBV28 and TRBJ1-2, with TRBD1 matching 12 bases. V lost 2 bases, J lost 7 bases, and 5 bases stayed unmatched. This CDR3 is built from 15 residues. CDR1 and CDR2 (germline): MDHEN, SYDVKM. CDR3 nucleotide sequence: TGTGCCAGCAGTTTAGGGGACAGGGGGCTTCGTGGCTACACCTTC. Translation: CASSLGDRGLRGYTF.